This T cell receptor beta chain was observed in a study of esophageal squamous cell carcinoma under preoperative chemotherapy (dated by TCRdb to the late 2010s). Study-level background: The study profiled TCR repertoires of both peripheral blood T cells and tumor-infiltrating lymphocytes. Repertoires from samples taken before paclitaxel-nedaplatin therapy were compared with repertoires from samples taken after paclitaxel-nedaplatin therapy. The study assessed how paclitaxel-nedaplatin chemotherapy affected T-cell receptor repertoires in patients with esophageal squamous cell carcinoma. The cohort comprised roughly five patients with primary esophageal squamous cell carcinoma.

The label giving this sample's time point can be read as: before preoperative PTX-NDP chemotherapy. Patients received paclitaxel-nedaplatin as preoperative chemotherapy before surgery. Measured from the cysteine to the phenylalanine, the CDR3 is 16 residues long. The retained sequence is limited to the CDR3, 48 bases, with the frame set at the first base. Germline trimming amounts to 3 bases on V and 7 bases on J, with 11 as the count of junction bases outside the gene matches. Based on the germline V gene, the CDR1 and CDR2 sequences are SGHTA and FQGNSA. In this sample, this clonotype turned up a few times. Its specific antigen is unknown. No clone much larger than this one lies a single base away; base qualities are absent. The protocol used for the library was PCR. Sequenced on a HiSeq X Ten. High-throughput sequencing was used to characterize TCR repertoires. TCRdb took the public reads, trimmed them with fastp at Q25, ran MiXCR for clone calling and kept in-frame beta chains. Rows merge per CDR3 protein into single entries with the most common DNA and genes. This sample gives about 16,000 distinct CDR3 sequences in total; around 45% of them show up just once. Together, the top ten hold approximately 30% of the sample.

General study outcomes and caveats: The cohort was small, with only five patients with esophageal squamous cell carcinoma analyzed. Paclitaxel-nedaplatin therapy caused immediate and substantial changes in clonotype frequency, and abundant clones were more likely to contract than to amplify. Post-treatment tumor-infiltrating lymphocytes appeared to be derived in part from peripheral T cells migrating into the tumor, rather than solely from local clonal changes. After chemotherapy, TCR diversity rose significantly in peripheral T cells, but this increase was not seen in tumor-infiltrating lymphocytes.

The sample was gathered from a patient given preoperative chemotherapy. This chain joins TRBV7-2 to TRBJ2-4; TRBD2 matches 8 bases in the middle. This sequence was found in a human donor with esophageal squamous cell carcinoma. The donor label of this sample is uncertain. The nucleotide sequence reads TGTGCCAGCAGCTTCTCCGGGACTAGTTCTGCCAACATTCAGTACTTC. This encodes CASSFSGTSSANIQYF.